These 9 T cell receptor beta chains came from one sample sequenced in a study of cytomegalovirus exposure and HLA in healthy donors (dated by TCRdb to the late 2010s). Preparation of the library involved the immunoSEQ multiplex PCR assay. A mixture of 60 forward primers for TCR Vbeta segments and 13 reverse primers for TCR Jbeta segments was used in the multiplex PCR. What TCRdb holds here is the immuneACCESS table cut down to in-frame rearrangements. Part of the clones is not present; checked against another copy, under half of the missing clones reflect an unresolved V gene, and the others are unexplained. The sample records approximately 97,000 clones, 78% of which are singletons. Clones ranked in the top ten supply about 4% of the sample. The sequenced sample was PBMCs. Receptors originate from a woman in her thirties or forties in good health and CMV-seropositive.

This clone was recorded only once. The J gene is TRBJ2-5, the V gene TRBV2; 7 bases map to TRBD2. V lost 6 bases and J lost 3; bases outside the gene matches: 7. Germline V lookup: CDR1 SNHLY, CDR2 FYNNEI. This CDR3 spans 14 amino acids. The CDR3: CASSAGTNKETQYF. The DNA for the CDR3 is TGTGCCAGCAGCGCCGGGACTAATAAAGAGACCCAGTACTTC.

The chain employs TRBV7-9 and TRBJ2-2, with D possibly TRBD1 on 5 matching bases. V lost 2 bases and J 4 bases, leaving 5 bases between the germline ends. Germline V CDR1 and CDR2: SEHNR, FQNEAQ (reference sequence). The CDR3 has 13 amino acids. In DNA form, the CDR3 reads TGTGCCAGCAGCTTAAGGGGCACCGGGGAGCTGTTTTTT. Its protein is CASSLRGTGELFF.

The chain has TRBV30 and TRBJ2-7; 9 bases agree with TRBD1. The length of the CDR3 is 13 residues. Per germline, CDR1 GTSNPN and CDR2 SVGIG (reference sequence). Losses at the gene ends were 3 bases for V and 3 bases for J; bases not matched to a gene: 3. CDR3 sequence (DNA): TGTGCCTGGAGGGGGACAGGGCGCTACGAGCAGTACTTC. Its protein is CAWRGTGRYEQYF. Full variable domain (outside the CDR3, taken from reference TRBV30 and TRBJ2-7): SQTIHQWPATLVQPVGSPLSLECTVEGTSNPNLYWYRQAAGRGLQLLFYSVGIGQISSEVPQNLSASRPQDRQFILSSKKLLLSDSGFYLCAWRGTGRYEQYFGPGTRLTVT.

This clone was found a few times. V is TRBV16 and J is TRBJ1-2; no clear D gene. Germline CDR1 and CDR2: KGHSY and FQNENV. The V gene lost 0 bases and the J gene lost 2 bases, with 10 bases spanning the gap. This CDR3 contains 15 residues. This CDR3 reads CASSQSYSTNYGYTF. As DNA, the CDR3 is TGTGCCAGCAGCCAATCGTACAGCACAAACTATGGCTACACCTTC.

This clone was detected only once. CDR3 nucleotide sequence: TGCGCCAGCAGCTTGGGGGGGCGTGAGACCCAGTACTTC. Translated, it gives CASSLGGRETQYF. The V gene is TRBV5-1, the J gene TRBJ2-5; TRBD1 is a possible D gene (6 bases). CDR1 SGHRS and CDR2 YFSETQ come from the germline V gene. Trimming took off 0 bases at V and 5 bases at J, with 8 bases between the two ends. This CDR3 is 13 amino acids long.

This clone was seen a few times. This chain joins TRBV5-5 and TRBJ2-3, with 9 bases lining up with TRBD2. The CDR3 sequence is 16 residues long. Germline lookup yields CDR1 SGHKS and CDR2 YYEKEE (reference sequence). Trimming took 4 bases from V and 3 from J; bases not matched to a gene: 9. CDR3 in DNA: TGTGCCAGCAGCGGCCGACTAGCGGTTGTTACAGATACGCAGTATTTT. It translates to CASSGRLAVVTDTQYF.

In this sample, this clone turned up once. The genes are TRBV5-1 and TRBJ1-6; 10 positions match TRBD1. The CDR3 consists of 16 residues. With V trimmed by 0 bases and J by 8 bases, 5 bases remained unmatched. The germline V gene encodes CDR1 SGHRS and CDR2 YFSETQ. The CDR3 DNA follows: TGCGCCAGCAGCTTGGGGTTCGGACAGGGGGATTCACCCCTCCACTTT. It translates to CASSLGFGQGDSPLHF.

This chain joins TRBV5-1 and TRBJ1-1; D remains unclear. Looked up from germline, CDR1 is SGHRS and CDR2 is YFSETQ. This CDR3 comprises 12 residues. V lost 4 bases, J lost 7 bases, and 11 bases lay in between. The CDR3 region is CASSIGGFEAFF. The CDR3 DNA reads TGCGCCAGCAGCATCGGAGGTTTTGAAGCTTTCTTT.

This clone was detected only once. The chain couples TRBV4-1 to TRBJ2-5; 10 bases agree with TRBD2. Germline V gives CDR1 MGHRA, CDR2 YSYEKL. After removal of 1 base from V and 4 bases from J, the junction contained 6 bases not matched to a gene. This CDR3 is built from 16 residues. The CDR3 sequence is CASSQATSGTRETQYF. In DNA form, the CDR3 reads TGCGCCAGCAGCCAAGCTACTAGCGGGACCCGAGAGACCCAGTACTTC.